This T cell receptor (beta chain) appears in the sequencing data of a study of PD-1 blockade in classical Hodgkin lymphoma. Overall study results and limits: TCR diversity in CD4+, not CD8+, cells rose significantly by C4D1. Whatever underlies the repertoire differences (possibly disease activity or prior therapy) remains undefined. Baseline TCR diversity was reportedly lower in newly diagnosed patients than healthy donors.

V shed 0 bases, J shed 7 bases, and the junction held 8 bases outside the gene matches. The CDR3 has 15 amino acids. Germline loops: CDR1 LGHNA, CDR2 YSLEER. Relative to its sample, this clone is medium-sized. Its specificity is unknown. Generated by immunoSEQ multiplex PCR, the TCRdb table keeps only in-frame clones and is missing some. Of 20,000 to 30,000 clones listed, roughly 78% are singletons. Brentuximab vedotin exposure varied, and every patient relapsed after autologous stem cell transplantation. The chain recombines TRBV4-3 with TRBJ2-7; 8 bases are a match to TRBD2. This TCR was sampled from a human donor with classical Hodgkin lymphoma. Source: peripheral blood mononuclear cells (PBMCs), taken before the second cycle of nivolumab. The CDR3 is CASSQDRGGYGEQYF. CDR3 DNA sequence: TGCGCCAGCAGCCAAGACCGGGGGGGGTACGGGGAGCAGTACTTC.